These T cell receptor beta chains were read from a single sample in a study of spatial heterogeneity in lung cancer. TCRdb reanalysed the 5' RACE reads using MiXCR and keeps one entry per CDR3 protein. The data show 50,000 to 65,000 distinct CDR3 sequences, roughly 7.9% seen once. The material sequenced was PBMCs, taken at surgery. Receptors were obtained from a female donor with early-stage non-small cell lung cancer. The CDR3 runs from the conserved cysteine through the conserved F or W.

CASSLDRAGGDEKLFF | TRBJ1-4 | TRBV5-1
CASSKDYSYNEQFF | TRBJ2-1 | TRBV7-3
CASSPTGAGDYNEQFF | TRBJ2-1 | TRBV7-6
CASRGANTEAFF | TRBJ1-1 | TRBV28
CSASPPSGYTDTQYF | TRBJ2-3 | TRBV20-1
CASSYVGGSNEKLFF | TRBJ1-4 | TRBV6-5
CASGTREDSPLHF | TRBJ1-6 | TRBV11-2
CASSPLSYPFLRYF | TRBJ2-7 | TRBV5-5
CASRKRTWNGYTF | TRBJ1-2 | TRBV6-5
CASSTGQSSTDTQYF | TRBJ2-3 | TRBV5-1
CSVLGSYNEQFF | TRBJ2-1 | TRBV29-1
CASSIPPDRVIGELFF | TRBJ2-2 | TRBV19
CASSPSGQGQETQYF | TRBJ2-5 | TRBV6-2/TRBV6-3
CASSFLQGGETQYF | TRBJ2-5 | TRBV27
CAIKGSGGQETQYF | TRBJ2-5 | TRBV10-3
CATSVNSDEQFF | TRBJ2-1 | TRBV15
CASSQLPLALYNEQFF | TRBJ2-1 | TRBV23-1
CASSLAAGNTGELFF | TRBJ2-2 | TRBV5-1
CATSTMDRPPYGYTF | TRBJ1-2 | TRBV15
CASSQSAGAYEQYF | TRBJ2-7 | TRBV4-1
CSATRSGGGYGYTF | TRBJ1-2 | TRBV20-1
CASSEGKLEKETQYF | TRBJ2-5 | TRBV6-5
CASSLPGLAVSAYNEQFF | TRBJ2-1 | TRBV7-9
CASSHRGERRSYTF | TRBJ1-2 | TRBV12-3/TRBV12-4
CASRGQGPSNQPQHF | TRBJ1-5 | TRBV6-5
CATSDLDSRDTQYF | TRBJ2-3 | TRBV24-1
CASRTTGGYTEAFF | TRBJ1-1 | TRBV12-3/TRBV12-4